This T cell receptor beta chain was documented in a study of blood T cell repertoires in COVID-19. Study at large: Donors in the United States, Italy and Spain gave samples during acute or convalescent COVID-19. T cells, B-cell-depleted T cells, or PBMCs provided the cDNA or gDNA that served as material.

Germline V lookup: CDR1 MGHRA, CDR2 YSYEKL. The CDR3 has 16 amino acids. V was trimmed by 1 base and J by 0 bases, leaving 12 bases between them. Original handling: Nucleated cell counts were estimated from reference gene primer amplification. Libraries were prepared by immunoSEQ multiplex PCR; TCRdb keeps only in-frame clonotypes and omits some of them. D and trimming were read from the DNA, whereas the V and J calls and clone size are those reported in that table. The sample carries 300,000 to 450,000 clones, 75% to 90% recorded once. Sequencing used peripheral blood. The receptor comes from a woman aged 18-29 years with acute or convalescent COVID-19. The chain carries TRBV4-1 and TRBJ1-2, with a possible D match to TRBD1 (5 bases). The CDR3 coding sequence is TGCGCCAGCAGCCAAGGACAGCATCCTCCTAACTATGGCTACACCTTC. Its protein product is CASSQGQHPPNYGYTF.